These 28 T cell receptor beta chains were all obtained from the same sample, sequenced in a study of blood T cell repertoires in COVID-19. Produced via immunoSEQ multiplex PCR; TCRdb's table is partial and in-frame only. The sample records some 88,000 clones, more than 75% being singletons. What was sequenced was peripheral blood. Every receptor here comes from an older woman with acute or convalescent COVID-19.

This CDR3 is CSVVTGSYTEAFF. As DNA, the CDR3 is TGCAGCGTTGTAACAGGGTCTTACACTGAAGCTTTCTTT. The chain uses TRBV29-1 and TRBJ1-1; weak D call: TRBD1 (6 bases). The V gene lost 4 bases and the J gene lost 3 bases, with 12 bases spanning the gap. This CDR3 spans 13 amino acids. Germline-derived CDR1 and CDR2 are SQVTM and ANQGSEA. The whole variable domain, remainder taken from reference TRBV29-1 and TRBJ1-1, is SAVISQKPSRDICQRGTSLTIQCQVDSQVTMMFWYRQQPGQSLTLIATANQGSEATYESGFVIDKFPISRPNLTFSTLTVSNMSPEDSSIYLCSVVTGSYTEAFFGQGTRLTVV.

The CDR3 nucleotides read TGTGCCAGCAGCTTAAACAGTGAGCAGTTCTTC. Amino acid sequence: CASSLNSEQFF. This chain connects TRBV6-2 or TRBV6-3 to TRBJ2-1; D call uncertain. Trimming left V 6 bases short and J 9 bases short, with 9 bases between. The germline CDR1 and CDR2 sequences are MNHEY and SVGEGT. This CDR3 region has 11 residues.

This chain uses TRBV5-1 with TRBJ1-1; 7 bases agree with TRBD1. Germline V CDR1 and CDR2: SGHRS, YFSETQ. The CDR3 extends over 14 amino acids. V lost 4 bases to trimming and J lost 1 base; unmatched junction nucleotides: 4. CDR3 loop: CASSQRQGNTEAFF. The CDR3 nucleotides read TGCGCCAGCAGCCAAAGACAGGGGAACACTGAAGCTTTCTTT.

This chain links TRBV3-1 (or the pseudogene TRBV3-2) with TRBJ1-4; D unclear. Trimming removed 1 base from V and 5 bases from J, with 11 bases in between. The length of the CDR3 is 15 residues. Germline V gives CDR1 LGHDT, CDR2 YNNKEL (reference sequence). The CDR3 region is CASSQVFNPNEKLFF. In nucleotides, the CDR3 is TGTGCCAGCAGCCAAGTCTTTAATCCCAATGAAAAACTGTTTTTT.

The V gene is TRBV19, the J gene TRBJ1-1, with TRBD1 as a possible D gene (6 bases). The CDR3 is 13 residues long. The V and J ends lost 3 bases and 4 bases respectively, with 9 bases between them. In germline, CDR1 is LNHDA, CDR2 SQIVND (reference sequence). CDR3 bases: TGTGCCAGTAGTATTTGGGGGCCCACTGAAGCTTTCTTT. Its translation is CASSIWGPTEAFF.

This chain connects TRBV2 to TRBJ1-6; 9 nucleotides align to TRBD1. Germline CDR1 reads SNHLY; CDR2 reads FYNNEI. The trim removed 3 bases at V and 9 bases at J, leaving 9 bases unmatched. This CDR3 has 16 residues. CDR3 protein: CASSDLWTGAGSPLHF. CDR3 coding DNA: TGTGCCAGCAGTGATCTCTGGACAGGGGCGGGTTCACCCCTCCACTTT.

The genes are TRBV4-2 and TRBJ1-2, with 8 bases identical to TRBD1. The trim removed 4 bases at V and 4 bases at J, leaving 2 bases unmatched. Germline V lookup: CDR1 LGHNA, CDR2 YNFKEQ. CDR3 length: 13 residues. The CDR3 DNA is TGTGCCAGCAGCCTTGGACAGGGCTATGGCTACACCTTC. It is translated as CASSLGQGYGYTF.

This chain uses TRBV11-2 with TRBJ1-2; TRBD1 aligns across 9 bases. The trim removed 3 bases at V and 4 bases at J, leaving 3 bases unmatched. CDR3 length: 14 amino acids. Germline V CDR1 and CDR2: SGHAT, FQNNGV. The CDR3 region has the DNA TGTGCCAGCAGCTTCGGGACAGGGCCCTATGGCTACACCTTC. Translated: CASSFGTGPYGYTF.

The CDR3 coding sequence is TGTGCCACCAGCCAGGCTTTCTACAATGAGCAGTTCTTC. This codes for CATSQAFYNEQFF. This chain connects TRBV24-1 to TRBJ2-1; no clear D gene. The CDR3 runs to 13 residues. The germline V and J ends were trimmed by 7 bases and 3 bases, with 9 bases remaining between them. From germline, CDR1 is KGHDR and CDR2 SFDVKD.

Here the CDR3 DNA reads TGTGCCAGCAGCCAAGATGGCCAGGGTCCTTATGGCTACACCTTC. It translates to CASSQDGQGPYGYTF. The chain links TRBV4-2 to TRBJ1-2; D possibly corresponds to TRBD1 (5 bases). V was shortened by 0 bases and J by 5 bases, with 13 bases between the two germline ends. Germline V gene sequence: CDR1 LGHNA, CDR2 YNFKEQ. The CDR3 sequence is 15 residues long.

The chain joins TRBV18 to TRBJ2-7; 11 bases are a match to TRBD2. The V segment lost 4 bases and the J segment 7 bases; nucleotides outside the gene matches: 12. Germline CDR1 reads KGHSH; CDR2 reads LQKENI. CDR3 size: 16 residues. CDR3 bases: TGTGCCAGCTCACGGGAAACTAGCGGGAGAACGGGAGAGCAGTACGTC. Its translation: CASSRETSGRTGEQYV.

Only a few counts were recorded for this clone. V is TRBV10-2 and J is TRBJ1-1; the D is unclear. The CDR3 covers 13 residues. Trimming removed 7 bases at V and 4 bases at J, with 13 bases between. The germline V gene encodes CDR1 WSHSY and CDR2 SAAADI. The CDR3 region is CASTVSGGTEAFF. CDR3 sequence (DNA): TGCGCCAGCACGGTCTCGGGAGGCACTGAAGCTTTCTTT.

The chain employs TRBV2 and TRBJ2-1, with D possibly matching TRBD2 (6 bases). Trimming took 5 bases from V and 4 from J, leaving 18 bases between them. The CDR3 extends over 16 amino acids. The germline V gene encodes CDR1 SNHLY and CDR2 FYNNEI. The CDR3 nucleotides read TGTGCCAGCAGTAGAAGCGGGCGAACGGGGTACAATGAGCAGTTCTTC. Residues: CASSRSGRTGYNEQFF.

This chain links TRBV6-1 with TRBJ1-5, with D possibly TRBD1 on 6 matching bases. The CDR3 length is 15 residues. V lost 2 bases and J 4 bases, leaving 12 bases between the germline ends. Germline V gene sequence: CDR1 MNHNS, CDR2 SASEGT. CDR3 nucleotides: TGTGCCAGCAGTGAATTCGGGCAGGGGAATCAGCCCCAGCATTTT. This translates into CASSEFGQGNQPQHF.

The chain combines TRBV7-8 with TRBJ2-3, with 9 bases matching TRBD1. V was clipped by 3 bases and J by 3 bases; unmatched bases: 10. The germline V gene encodes CDR1 SGHVS and CDR2 FQNEAQ. CDR3 length equals 17 residues. CDR3 in amino acids: CASSLGRGTGRTDTQYF. The DNA for the CDR3 is TGTGCCAGCAGCTTGGGTCGCGGGACAGGGAGGACAGATACGCAGTATTTT.

The chain couples TRBV11-2 to TRBJ1-1; perhaps TRBD1 as D (6 bases). From germline, CDR1 is SGHAT and CDR2 FQNNGV. With 1 base removed from V and 3 bases from J, the gap between germline ends came to 9 bases. The CDR3 spans 14 residues. CDR3 in DNA: TGTGCCAGCAGCTTAGCCAGGGGAGACACTGAAGCTTTCTTT. Protein product: CASSLARGDTEAFF.

The chain is built from TRBV28 and TRBJ2-3; perhaps TRBD2 as D (6 bases). The CDR3 spans 14 residues. The germline V gene has CDR1 MDHEN and CDR2 SYDVKM. The V end lost 5 bases, the J end lost 4 bases, and 13 bases lay between the germline ends. CDR3 nucleotide sequence: TGTGCCAGCAGTCGAGGGAGGAGGGCAGATACGCAGTATTTT. Protein: CASSRGRRADTQYF.

The chain recombines TRBV12-3 or TRBV12-4 with TRBJ1-5; D not certain. The CDR3 length is 13 residues. The V end was cut by 2 bases, the J end by 4 bases, with 6 bases between. The chain's CDR3 is CASSLHGNQPQHF. In nucleotides, the CDR3 is TGTGCCAGCAGTTTACACGGGAATCAGCCCCAGCATTTT.

V is TRBV4-1 and J is TRBJ2-2, with TRBD2 identical over 8 bases. CDR3 size: 18 residues. With V trimmed by 0 bases and J by 1 base, 7 bases remained unmatched. Germline CDR1 MGHRA, CDR2 YSYEKL. The CDR3 DNA reads as TGCGCCAGCAGCCAAGATGCCGGACTAGCTGAGAACACCGGGGAGCTGTTTTTT. Its translation: CASSQDAGLAENTGELFF.

In its sample, this clone was seen once. The chain combines TRBV5-6 with TRBJ2-5; 12 bases are shared with TRBD2. The CDR3 totals 16 residues. Trimming cost V 4 bases and J 2 bases; bases outside gene matches: 6. Germline-derived CDR1 and CDR2 are SGHDT and YYEEEE. The CDR3: CASSPETSGRQETQYF. DNA of the CDR3: TGTGCCAGCAGCCCGGAGACTAGCGGGAGACAAGAGACCCAGTACTTC. The entire variable domain, with the rest obtained from reference TRBV5-6 and TRBJ2-5, is as follows: DAGVTQSPTHLIKTRGQQVTLRCSPKSGHDTVSWYQQALGQGPQFIFQYYEEEERQRGNFPDRFSGHQFPNYSSELNVNALLLGDSALYLCASSPETSGRQETQYFGPGTRLLVL.

V gene TRBV7-2 combines with J gene TRBJ2-1; 8 nucleotides agree with TRBD2. The V and J ends lost 1 base and 4 bases, in that order; junction bases with no gene match: 6. The CDR3 totals 16 residues. In germline, CDR1 is SGHTA, CDR2 FQGNSA. Here the CDR3 reads CASSLVSSSGYNEQFF. The DNA for the CDR3 is TGTGCCAGCAGCTTAGTGTCGTCTAGCGGGTACAATGAGCAGTTCTTC.

The chain couples TRBV13 to TRBJ1-2; 12 bases are a match to TRBD1. Germline-derived CDR1 and CDR2 are PRHDT and FYEKMQ (reference sequence). The CDR3 is 21 amino acids. Trimming took 4 bases from V and 4 from J; bases not matched to a gene: 22. The CDR3 region has the DNA TGTGCCAGCAGCTATGGTGCCGAATATTACGGGACAGGGGGCGAGGGCTATGGCTACACCTTC. Its translation: CASSYGAEYYGTGGEGYGYTF.

The chain carries TRBV19 and TRBJ2-3, with 12 bases fitting TRBD1. The trim removed 7 bases at V and 4 bases at J, leaving 12 bases unmatched. CDR1 is LNHDA, CDR2 SQIVND, per germline (reference sequence). The CDR3 consists of 17 residues. DNA of the CDR3: TGTGCCAGTACCCAGGGACAGGGGGCGTTTAGCCCAGATACGCAGTATTTT. Its translation: CASTQGQGAFSPDTQYF.

The chain has TRBV7-9 and TRBJ1-1; no clear D. CDR1 is SEHNR and CDR2 is FQNEAQ in the germline V gene (reference sequence). The V end was cut by 1 base, the J end by 6 bases, with 12 bases between. CDR3 length: 14 amino acids. This chain's CDR3 is CASSLEWEVAEAFF. In DNA form, the CDR3 reads TGTGCCAGCAGCTTAGAGTGGGAGGTTGCTGAAGCTTTCTTT.

V is TRBV11-3 and J is TRBJ2-1; possible D gene TRBD2, 6 bases. This CDR3 spans 17 amino acids. V lost 3 bases and J lost 6, with 21 bases in between. The germline V gene encodes CDR1 SGHNT and CDR2 YENEEA. CDR3 sequence: CASSFGMMVGGLNEQFF. The CDR3 coding sequence is TGTGCCAGCAGCTTCGGCATGATGGTGGGAGGACTCAATGAGCAGTTCTTC.

This clone was picked up a small number of times. The J gene is TRBJ1-2, the V gene TRBV5-1; D unclear. The ends were cut back, 0 bases at V and 8 bases at J, with 8 bases in the middle. CDR1 is SGHRS and CDR2 is YFSETQ in the germline V gene. The CDR3 covers 12 residues. DNA for the CDR3: TGCGCCAGCAGCTTGGACGGGAAGGGCTACACCTTC. It encodes CASSLDGKGYTF.

The V and J genes are TRBV4-2 and TRBJ2-3; TRBD2 matches 8 bases. V was pared by 1 base and J by 1 base, with 1 base of the junction left unmatched. CDR1 is LGHNA, CDR2 YNFKEQ, per germline. This CDR3 has 15 residues. For the CDR3, the DNA is TGTGCCAGCAGCCAAGCGGGGGGGGGCACAGATACGCAGTATTTT. This translates into CASSQAGGGTDTQYF.

This sequence joins TRBV13 and TRBJ2-5, with unresolved D. Germline CDR1 reads PRHDT; CDR2 reads FYEKMQ (reference sequence). The CDR3 is 13 residues long. Between the trimmed V and J ends, which lost 0 bases and 2 bases, there was a span of 4 bases. CDR3 loop: CASSLGLQETQYF. CDR3 coding DNA: TGTGCCAGCAGCTTAGGACTGCAAGAGACCCAGTACTTC.